This TCR beta chain came from a study of low-dose radiotherapy and immunotherapy resistance in tumors. Study overall: Every two weeks, one day ahead of radiation and immunotherapy, cyclophosphamide 200 mg/m2 was given (intravenously).

Time point here: after trial treatment. Treatment of the sample: LDRT plus nivolumab, ipilimumab, low-dose cyclophosphamide and aspirin (RACIN trial). Tumors of eligible patients were advanced, solid and lacking tumor-infiltrating lymphocytes. V shed 1 base and J 6 bases; nucleotides not matched to a gene: 8. CDR1 and CDR2 from the germline V gene are LNHNV and YYDKDF (reference sequence). The CDR3 extends over 16 amino acids. This clonotype was found many times. Primers targeting TRAV and TRBV primed first-strand cDNA, covering alpha and beta chains. Amplification, which lasted around 20 PCR cycles, used a constant-region primer and V-primer adapter to amplify TCRs. After the mRNA was isolated, it was amplified using in vitro transcription. TCRdb processed the reads anew with MiXCR; each CDR3 protein has one entry. The repertoire holds about 84,000 distinct CDR3 sequences, with roughly 17% as singletons.

The source material was PBMCs, sampled after low-dose radiotherapy plus immunotherapy. This TCR was sampled from a male donor with prostate cancer. The chain combines TRBV15 with TRBJ2-1; 8 bases are a match to TRBD2. This chain's CDR3 is CATSRVTGGLLNEQFF. CDR3 nucleotide sequence: TGTGCCACCAGCAGAGTAACGGGAGGGCTTCTCAATGAGCAGTTCTTC.